Listed here is a single T cell receptor beta chain. Authors' methods: Amplification with reference gene primers provided the estimates of nucleated cell counts. The assay was immunoSEQ multiplex PCR, and TCRdb's table has in-frame clones only and misses some. From that table come the V and J calls and clone size; the DNA was used to work out D and trimming. The table records a few hundred thousand clones, 86% of them present only once. The data belong to a study of blood T cell repertoires in COVID-19. V was clipped by 4 bases and J by 0 bases, with 18 bases between them. The germline gives CDR1 SGHRS, CDR2 YFSETQ. The CDR3 runs to 17 residues.

The TCR comes from a man between 18 and 29 years old with active or convalescent COVID-19. The genes are TRBV5-1 and TRBJ2-3; perhaps TRBD2 as D (6 bases). Material for sequencing was peripheral blood. CDR3 region: CASSTGYVGTSTDTQYF. In DNA, the CDR3 is TGCGCCAGCAGCACAGGTTACGTGGGGACTAGCACAGATACGCAGTATTTT.